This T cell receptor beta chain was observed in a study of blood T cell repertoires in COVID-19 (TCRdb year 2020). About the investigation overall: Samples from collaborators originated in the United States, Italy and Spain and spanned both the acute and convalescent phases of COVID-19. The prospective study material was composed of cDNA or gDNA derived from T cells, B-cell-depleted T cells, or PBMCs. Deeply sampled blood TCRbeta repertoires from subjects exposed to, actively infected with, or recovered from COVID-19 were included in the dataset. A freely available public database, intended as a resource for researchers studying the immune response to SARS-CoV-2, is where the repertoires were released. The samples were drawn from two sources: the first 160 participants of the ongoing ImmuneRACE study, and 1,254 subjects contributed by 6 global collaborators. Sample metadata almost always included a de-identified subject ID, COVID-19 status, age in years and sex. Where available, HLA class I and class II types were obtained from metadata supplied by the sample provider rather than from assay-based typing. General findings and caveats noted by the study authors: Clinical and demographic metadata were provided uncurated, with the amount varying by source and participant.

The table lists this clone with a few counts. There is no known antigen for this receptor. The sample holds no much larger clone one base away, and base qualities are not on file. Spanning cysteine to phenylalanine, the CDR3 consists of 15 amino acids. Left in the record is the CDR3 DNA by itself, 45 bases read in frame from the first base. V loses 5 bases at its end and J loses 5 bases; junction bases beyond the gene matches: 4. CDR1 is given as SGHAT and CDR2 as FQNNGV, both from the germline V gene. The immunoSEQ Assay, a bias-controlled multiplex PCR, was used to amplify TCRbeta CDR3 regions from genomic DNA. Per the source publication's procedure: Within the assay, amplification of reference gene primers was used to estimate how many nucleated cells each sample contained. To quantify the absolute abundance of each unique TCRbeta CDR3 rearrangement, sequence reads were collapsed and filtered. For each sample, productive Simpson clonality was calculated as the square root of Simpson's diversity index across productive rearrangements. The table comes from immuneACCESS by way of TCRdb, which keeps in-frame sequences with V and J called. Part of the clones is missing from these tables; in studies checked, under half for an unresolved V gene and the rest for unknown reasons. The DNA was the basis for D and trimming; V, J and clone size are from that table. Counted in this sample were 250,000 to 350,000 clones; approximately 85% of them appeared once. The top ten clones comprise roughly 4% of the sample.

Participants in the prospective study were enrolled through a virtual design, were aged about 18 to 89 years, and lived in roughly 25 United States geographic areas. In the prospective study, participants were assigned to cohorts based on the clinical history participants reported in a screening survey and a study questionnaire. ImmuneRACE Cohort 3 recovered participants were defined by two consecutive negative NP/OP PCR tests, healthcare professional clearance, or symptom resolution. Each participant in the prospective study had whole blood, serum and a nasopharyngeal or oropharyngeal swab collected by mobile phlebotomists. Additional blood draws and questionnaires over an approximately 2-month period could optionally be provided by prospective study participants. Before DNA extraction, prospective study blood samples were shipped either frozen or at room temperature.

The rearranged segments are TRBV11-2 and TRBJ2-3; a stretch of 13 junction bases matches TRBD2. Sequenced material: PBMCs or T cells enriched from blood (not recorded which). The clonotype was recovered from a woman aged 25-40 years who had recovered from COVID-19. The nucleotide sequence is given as TGTGCCAGCAGCCCACTAGCGGGGGGGCGAGATACGCAGTATTTT. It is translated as CASSPLAGGRDTQYF.